These 13 T cell receptor beta chains were sequenced from one sample in a study of blood T cell repertoires in COVID-19. TCRdb's copy holds only in-frame clones and misses some; the assay was immunoSEQ multiplex PCR. Here the sample spans about 210,000 clones, about 91% being singletons. Sequenced: PBMCs or T cells enriched from blood (not recorded which). The source of these receptors is a man younger than 30 with acute COVID-19.

The rearrangement joins TRBV11-1 to TRBJ2-2; perhaps TRBD1 as D (5 bases). Germline assignment: CDR1 SGHAT and CDR2 FQDESV (reference sequence). The CDR3 spans 15 residues. The V end was cut by 5 bases, the J end by 1 base, with 11 bases between. The CDR3 DNA follows: TGTGCCAGCAGCCGGGTTCAGGGGAACACCGGGGAGCTGTTTTTT. Its translation: CASSRVQGNTGELFF. The entire variable domain, with the rest obtained from reference TRBV11-1 and TRBJ2-2, is as follows: EAEVAQSPRYKITEKSQAVAFWCDPISGHATLYWYRQILGQGPELLVQFQDESVVDDSQLPKDRFSAERLKGVDSTLKIQPAELGDSAMYLCASSRVQGNTGELFFGEGSRLTVL.

The rearrangement joins TRBV28 to TRBJ2-3; tentatively, D is TRBD1 (6 bases). CDR3 length: 18 residues. V was cut by 2 bases and J by 1 base, with 19 bases left in between. Per the germline V gene, CDR1 is MDHEN and CDR2 is SYDVKM. The CDR3 DNA reads as TGTGCCAGCAGTTTAGAGAGCAGGGGAGTAACCCGCACAGATACGCAGTATTTT. It codes for CASSLESRGVTRTDTQYF. The complete variable domain, with remaining parts taken from reference TRBV28 and TRBJ2-3, reads DVKVTQSSRYLVKRTGEKVFLECVQDMDHENMFWYRQDPGLGLRLIYFSYDVKMKEKGDIPEGYSVSREKKERFSLILESASTNQTSMYLCASSLESRGVTRTDTQYFGPGTRLTVL.

V gene TRBV19 combines with J gene TRBJ2-2; 11 positions match TRBD1. Germline CDR1 and CDR2: LNHDA and SQIVND (reference sequence). The ends lost 5 bases at V and 7 bases at J; junction bases unmatched: 18. The CDR3 is 19 amino acids. CDR3 nucleotides: TGTGCCAGTAGTTATCATTCCGACCGGACAGGGGGCTTGGGCGGGGAGCTGTTTTTT. Amino acid sequence: CASSYHSDRTGGLGGELFF.

This chain links TRBV10-1 with TRBJ2-2, with D possibly being TRBD2 (6 bases). From germline, CDR1 is WNHNN and CDR2 SYGVQD (reference sequence). Trimming removed 3 bases at V and 4 bases at J, with 12 bases between. The CDR3 is 15 residues long. CDR3 bases: TGCGCCAGCAGTGAATACCGGGAGTTCACCGGGGAGCTGTTTTTT. Its translation: CASSEYREFTGELFF.

The gene calls are TRBV19 and TRBJ2-2; D may be TRBD1 (5 bases). The CDR3 extends over 13 amino acids. The germline CDR1 and CDR2 sequences are LNHDA and SQIVND (reference sequence). V shed 5 bases and J shed 6 bases, with 10 bases lying between them. The CDR3 reads CASSFRASGELFF. CDR3 DNA sequence: TGTGCCAGTAGTTTCAGGGCATCCGGGGAGCTGTTTTTT.

The chain has TRBV29-1 and TRBJ2-5; TRBD2 aligns across 7 bases. The trim removed 3 bases at V and 2 bases at J, leaving 18 bases unmatched. This CDR3 is built from 18 residues. Germline V gene sequence: CDR1 SQVTM, CDR2 ANQGSEA. CDR3 coding DNA: TGCAGCGTTGAGACTGAATGGACGGGAGGCCAATGGCAAGAGACCCAGTACTTC. Translating it yields CSVETEWTGGQWQETQYF. Full variable domain (missing parts from reference TRBV29-1 and TRBJ2-5): SAVISQKPSRDICQRGTSLTIQCQVDSQVTMMFWYRQQPGQSLTLIATANQGSEATYESGFVIDKFPISRPNLTFSTLTVSNMSPEDSSIYLCSVETEWTGGQWQETQYFGPGTRLLVL.

The CDR3 DNA is TGTGCCAGCAGCTCAGGACTAGCGGCGAACACCGGGGAGCTGTTTTTT. Translated, it gives CASSSGLAANTGELFF. This chain joins TRBV11-3 and TRBJ2-2, with 10 bases lining up with TRBD2. The germline V gene has CDR1 SGHNT and CDR2 YENEEA. CDR3 length equals 16 residues. V shed 4 bases and J 0 bases; nucleotides not matched to a gene: 2.

For this clone: Different DNA sequences within this sample yield the same CDR3. The V call is TRBV19, the J call TRBJ2-1; a weak D match, TRBD2 (6 bases). The CDR3 has 16 amino acids. The germline V gene has CDR1 LNHDA and CDR2 SQIVND (reference sequence). The V end lost 0 bases, the J end lost 0 bases, and 9 bases lay between the germline ends. The chain's CDR3 is CASSIDSGNSYNEQFF. The CDR3 DNA reads as TGTGCCAGTAGTATAGATAGCGGTAACTCCTACAATGAGCAGTTCTTC. The whole variable domain, remainder taken from reference TRBV19 and TRBJ2-1, is DGGITQSPKYLFRKEGQNVTLSCEQNLNHDAMYWYRQDPGQGLRLIYYSQIVNDFQKGDIAEGYSVSREKKESFPLTVTSAQKNPTAFYLCASSIDSGNSYNEQFFGPGTRLTVL.

The chain joins TRBV27 to TRBJ2-1; the D gene is possibly TRBD1 (7 bases). The germline V gene has CDR1 MNHEY and CDR2 SMNVEV (reference sequence). The length of the CDR3 is 16 residues. V was trimmed by 0 bases and J by 6 bases, leaving 15 bases between them. The CDR3 DNA sequence: TGTGCCAGCAGTTTATCGGAGGGGGCGAAGTCCAATGAGCAGTTCTTC. This sequence encodes CASSLSEGAKSNEQFF.

This chain connects TRBV6-5 to TRBJ2-7; D is ambiguous. V was cut by 0 bases and J by 3 bases, with 9 bases left in between. The germline gives CDR1 MNHEY, CDR2 SVGAGI. This CDR3 contains 14 residues. CDR3 DNA: TGTGCCAGCAGTTACTCGGGCAGCATCTACGAGCAGTACTTC. This translates into CASSYSGSIYEQYF.

The genes are TRBV19 and TRBJ2-6; D uncertain. This CDR3 is built from 16 residues. V lost 3 bases and J 0 bases, leaving 9 bases between the germline ends. Germline values: CDR1 LNHDA, CDR2 SQIVND (reference sequence). Here the CDR3 reads CASSIGFTSGANVLTF. The DNA for the CDR3 is TGTGCCAGTAGTATCGGGTTTACCTCTGGGGCCAACGTCCTGACTTTC.

The genes are TRBV25-1 and TRBJ2-7, with 11 bases fitting TRBD1. Germline V gives CDR1 MGHDK, CDR2 SYGVNS. The CDR3 sequence is 15 residues long. Unmatched junction bases numbered 6, after V lost 2 bases and J lost 6 bases. The DNA of the CDR3 is TGTGCCAGCAGTGAAGAGGGACAGGGGGGACGCGAGCAGTACTTC. Translated: CASSEEGQGGREQYF.

J is TRBJ2-5 and V is TRBV27; the D gene is possibly TRBD1 (6 bases). The CDR3 runs 16 residues. The ends were cut back, 5 bases at V and 1 base at J, with 17 bases in the middle. Germline V lookup: CDR1 MNHEY, CDR2 SMNVEV (reference sequence). For the CDR3, the DNA is TGTGCCAGCAGTGCCGCCGGACAGAGCTCCCAAGAGACCCAGTACTTC. It yields the protein CASSAAGQSSQETQYF.